This T cell receptor (beta chain) was recorded in a study of T cells in Graves' hyperthyroidism and ophthalmopathy. Unmatched junction bases numbered 10, after V lost 4 bases and J lost 3 bases. The CDR3 has 15 residues. Germline V gene sequence: CDR1 SGHDT, CDR2 YYEEEE. Graves' hyperthyroidism without ophthalmopathy progression within 18 months was termed stable. Hyperthyroidism in the patients, aged 18 to 65, was newly diagnosed and under 2 months in duration. Lactation, pregnancy, other autoimmune disease or uncontrolled infection excluded patients. PBMCs were derived from 9.5 to 10 ml fresh peripheral blood. This clonotype was counted only a few times. TCR beta CDR3 regions were amplified from RNA transcripts. RT-PCR in the first round (using the HTBI primer set) targeted the TCR CDR3. TCRdb reanalysed the multiplex PCR reads using MiXCR and keeps one entry per CDR3 protein. The repertoire holds about 620,000 distinct CDR3 sequences, with 15% to 20% as singletons.

J is TRBJ2-7 and V is TRBV5-6; TRBD2 matches 7 bases. Sequencing was carried out using blood. The sequence came from a woman younger than 45 with Graves' hyperthyroidism. The CDR3 DNA follows: TGTGCCAGCAGCCCGGTCGGGACTAAGGACTACGAGCAGTACTTC. Protein product: CASSPVGTKDYEQYF.